This TCR beta chain was obtained from a study of T-cell reconstitution after alpha-beta-depleted transplantation in children. A TCRbeta library incorporating unique molecular identifiers was prepared. TCRdb independently ran MiXCR on the PCR reads; one entry per CDR3 protein. The data show about 980,000 distinct CDR3 sequences, with 25% to 30% seen just once and around 30% held by the top ten. This receptor was taken from a boy in the first two years of life who had a stem cell transplant for SCID, so the T cells may come from the graft donor. The sample here was PBMCs, mostly from graft donor cells, taken 360 days after TCRalphabeta/CD19-depleted stem cell transplant.

The CDR3 sequence: CASSPWTGTLAGTRSDTQYF. The CDR3 DNA sequence: TGTGCCAGCAGTCCCTGGACAGGGACATTAGCGGGGACGAGGTCAGATACGCAGTATTTT. The chain links TRBV12-3 or TRBV12-4 to TRBJ2-3; D possibly uses TRBD1 or TRBD2 (8 bases each). V lost 5 bases to trimming and J lost 4 bases, with 31 bases between them. The CDR3 has 20 amino acids.